These 11 T cell receptor beta chains originate from one sample sequenced in a study of read filtering for tumor transcriptome and immune sequencing. The library was built from approximately 400 ng RNA with molecular barcoded adaptors for alpha/delta and beta/gamma chains. TCRdb fed the reads into MiXCR, producing one record per CDR3 protein. Found here are some 120,000 distinct CDR3 sequences, roughly 13% of them singletons; the top ten hold approximately 10%. Sample: a population of CD138-negative cells sorted from bone marrow. Receptors were obtained from a donor aged 40 or older with multiple myeloma.

In regard to this clonotype: A read error likely explains this, since a far larger clone differs by one base. J is TRBJ2-1 and V is TRBV11-3; D is perhaps TRBD2 (6 bases). Germline V lookup: CDR1 SGHNT, CDR2 YENEEA. Trimming left V 5 bases short and J 7 bases short, with 18 bases between. The length of the CDR3 is 15 residues. DNA for the CDR3: TGTGCCAGCAGCATTACATATAGCGGAGGGAATGAGCAGTTCTTC. Protein: CASSITYSGGNEQFF.

This clonotype showed up just a few times. V and J are TRBV20-1 and TRBJ2-5; D is unclear. This CDR3 contains 12 residues. Per the germline V gene, CDR1 is DFQATT and CDR2 is SNEGSKA (reference sequence). V was shortened by 3 bases and J by 2 bases, with 7 bases between the two germline ends. CDR3 amino acids: CSASQTQETQYF. In DNA, the CDR3 is TGCAGTGCTAGCCAGACGCAAGAGACCCAGTACTTC.

V gene TRBV18 combines with J gene TRBJ2-5; D gene uncertain. CDR1 KGHSH and CDR2 LQKENI come from the germline V gene. Deletions cut 2 bases from V and 5 bases from J, with 3 bases between. There are 11 residues in the CDR3. The CDR3 spells CASSPVETQYF. The CDR3 nucleotides read TGTGCCAGCTCACCAGTGGAGACCCAGTACTTC.

This clonotype was observed at least ten times. This chain uses TRBV29-1 with TRBJ1-1; tentatively, D is TRBD1 (5 bases). V was clipped by 6 bases and J by 3 bases, with 14 bases between them. This CDR3 spans 13 amino acids. From germline, CDR1 is SQVTM and CDR2 ANQGSEA. The chain's CDR3 is CSVAGTRDTEAFF. Written as DNA, the CDR3 is TGCAGCGTGGCCGGGACCCGAGACACTGAAGCTTTCTTT. The full variable domain, with the rest looked up from reference TRBV29-1 and TRBJ1-1, is SAVISQKPSRDICQRGTSLTIQCQVDSQVTMMFWYRQQPGQSLTLIATANQGSEATYESGFVIDKFPISRPNLTFSTLTVSNMSPEDSSIYLCSVAGTRDTEAFFGQGTRLTVV.

The chain recombines TRBV12-3 or TRBV12-4 with TRBJ2-1; no clear D. The CDR3 has 11 amino acids. V gave up 6 bases and J gave up 6 bases, with 6 bases separating them. Here the CDR3 reads CASSGPNEQFF. The CDR3 DNA is TGTGCCAGCAGCGGACCCAATGAGCAGTTCTTC.

This clonotype turned up a few times. A much more abundant neighbour one base away suggests this may be a read error. The chain recombines TRBV28 with TRBJ2-2; D might be TRBD2 (5 bases). The CDR3 loop spans 15 amino acids. CDR1 is MDHEN, CDR2 SYDVKM, per germline. The DNA for the CDR3 is TGTGCCAGCCACTGGACCCAAGAAGGCACCGGGGAGCTGCTTTTT. Its protein is CASHWTQEGTGELLF.

The table lists this clonotype with many counts. The CDR3 nucleotides read TGTGCCAGCAGCCAAGCAATGGCAGGCACAGATACGCAGTATTTT. Protein sequence: CASSQAMAGTDTQYF. J is TRBJ2-3 and V is TRBV3-1; no reliable D call. Germline V gives CDR1 LGHDT, CDR2 YNNKEL (reference sequence). Trimming pared 1 base from V and 1 base from J, leaving 9 bases between. The CDR3 extends over 15 amino acids.

This clonotype was seen a few times. This chain joins TRBV20-1 and TRBJ1-1; D is possibly TRBD1 (5 bases). CDR3 length: 11 residues. V lost 6 bases and J lost 3, with 8 bases in between. The germline gives CDR1 DFQATT, CDR2 SNEGSKA (reference sequence). The CDR3 protein is CSAGRDTEAFF. In nucleotides, the CDR3 is TGCAGTGCAGGCAGGGACACTGAAGCTTTCTTT.

The table lists this clonotype with many counts. This chain's CDR3 is CSAGRSGTPQFF. In nucleotides, the CDR3 is TGCAGTGCTGGTCGCTCCGGGACTCCGCAGTTCTTC. This chain links TRBV20-1 with TRBJ2-1; perhaps TRBD2 as D (6 bases). The CDR3 consists of 12 residues. V was clipped by 5 bases and J by 12 bases, with 17 bases between them. Germline CDR1 reads DFQATT; CDR2 reads SNEGSKA (reference sequence).

This clonotype came up once. One base away lies a much larger clone, so this may be a sequencing read error. The conserved phenylalanine or tryptophan normally closing the CDR3 is absent here, so this likely arose from a read error. No DNA is shown, since the ends of the CDR3 on it are uncertain; the CDR3 is the one TCRdb lists. The V call is TRBV5-1, the J call TRBJ1-1; the DNA was not used to check the table's D call, TRBD1. The length of the CDR3 is 14 amino acids, counting both ends. The germline V gene encodes CDR1 SGHRS and CDR2 YFSETQ. This CDR3 is CASSWTGFDTEALI.

This clonotype was counted at least ten times. The chain employs TRBV12-3 or TRBV12-4 and TRBJ1-1; D may be TRBD1 (5 bases). The CDR3 contains 14 residues. V was pared by 5 bases and J by 5 bases, with 15 bases between. DNA for the CDR3: TGTGCCAGCAGTCCGCTGGACATCAGGACTGAAGCTTTCTTT. Its protein product is CASSPLDIRTEAFF.